The 8 T cell receptor beta chains presented below share a single source sample, sequenced in a study of OX40 agonist ivuxolimab in advanced cancers. The table came from immunoSEQ multiplex PCR; TCRdb's copy has only in-frame clones and leaves some out. The repertoire holds approximately 77,000 clones, with approximately 89% as singletons. The source was CD4+ or CD8+ T cells sorted from blood, collected in a trial of the OX40 agonist ivuxolimab. The source of these receptors is an adult with an advanced solid tumor such as melanoma, head and neck, liver or kidney cancer.

This clone was detected a few times. This chain links TRBV15 with TRBJ2-5; D gene uncertain. Germline V gene data show CDR1 as LNHNV and CDR2 as YYDKDF (reference sequence). The CDR3 runs 10 residues. Trimming took off 2 bases at V and 10 bases at J, with 5 bases between the two ends. In DNA, the CDR3 is TGTGCCACCAGCAGATTAGGCCAGTACTTC. Its translation is CATSRLGQYF.

This clone was seen a single time. V usage is TRBV5-4 and J usage is TRBJ2-7, with 7 nucleotides matching TRBD1. The CDR3 spans 14 residues. CDR1 is SGHNT, CDR2 YYREEE, per germline (reference sequence). The V gene end was trimmed by 4 bases and the J gene end by 7 bases; junction bases not matched to a gene: 11. CDR3 sequence (DNA): TGTGCCAGCAGCCTTACAGGGGCCAGAACGGAGCAGTACTTC. It is translated as CASSLTGARTEQYF. Full variable domain (missing parts from reference TRBV5-4 and TRBJ2-7): ETGVTQSPTHLIKTRGQQVTLRCSSQSGHNTVSWYQQALGQGPQFIFQYYREEENGRGNFPPRFSGLQFPNYSSELNVNALELDDSALYLCASSLTGARTEQYFGPGTRLTVT.

Only one count was recorded for this clone. This chain connects TRBV19 to TRBJ2-1; the D gene is possibly TRBD2 (6 bases). Trimming removed 3 bases from V and 9 bases from J, with 12 bases in between. Germline CDR1 reads LNHDA; CDR2 reads SQIVND (reference sequence). The CDR3 totals 13 residues. The CDR3 coding sequence is TGTGCCAGTAGTATCAGGGCGGGAACTGAGCAGTTCTTC. Its protein product is CASSIRAGTEQFF.

This clone was seen more than once but under ten times. The rearrangement uses TRBV5-1 and TRBJ2-7; TRBD1 might be the D (6 bases). Per germline, CDR1 SGHRS and CDR2 YFSETQ. CDR3 size: 11 residues. Trimming removed 7 bases from V and 6 bases from J, with 11 bases in between. CDR3 nucleotides: TGCGCCAGCTTTGGCAGGGGCGAGCAGTACTTC. It is translated as CASFGRGEQYF.

This rearrangement joins TRBV28 to TRBJ1-2, with D possibly TRBD1 on 6 matching bases. CDR1 is MDHEN, CDR2 SYDVKM, per germline. V lost 3 bases, J lost 2 bases, and 10 bases lay in between. The CDR3 covers 14 residues. CDR3 sequence: CASSFRGANYGYTF. The CDR3 DNA reads as TGTGCCAGCAGTTTCAGGGGCGCGAACTATGGCTACACCTTC.

The chain combines TRBV2 with TRBJ2-7, with 13 bases aligning to TRBD2. V gave up 8 bases and J gave up 8 bases; unmatched junction bases: 3. The CDR3 consists of 12 residues. Germline V gene data show CDR1 as SNHLY and CDR2 as FYNNEI. The CDR3, as DNA: TGTGCCAGCCGACTAGCGGGAGGCCAGCAGTACTTC. Its protein is CASRLAGGQQYF. Looking up the rest from reference TRBV2 and TRBJ2-7 gives the full variable domain: EPEVTQTPSHQVTQMGQEVILRCVPISNHLYFYWYRQILGQKVEFLVSFYNNEISEKSEIFDDQFSVERPDGSNFTLKIRSTKLEDSAMYFCASRLAGGQQYFGPGTRLTVT.

This chain links TRBV4-1 with TRBJ2-2; TRBD2 agrees at 10 bases. V lost 2 bases, J lost 6 bases, and 9 bases stayed unmatched. CDR3 length: 17 residues. Germline values: CDR1 MGHRA, CDR2 YSYEKL. CDR3 region: CASSQWLAGASAGELFF. CDR3 nucleotide sequence: TGCGCCAGCAGCCAATGGCTAGCGGGAGCTTCCGCCGGGGAGCTGTTTTTT.

This clone was found a few times. The gene calls are TRBV7-9 and TRBJ1-2; D unresolved. Trimming pared 5 bases from V and 0 bases from J, leaving 13 bases between. The CDR3 has 15 amino acids. Germline V lookup: CDR1 SEHNR, CDR2 FQNEAQ (reference sequence). The CDR3 sequence: CASSLDGHPNYGYTF. CDR3 DNA sequence: TGTGCCAGCAGCCTGGACGGCCACCCTAACTATGGCTACACCTTC.